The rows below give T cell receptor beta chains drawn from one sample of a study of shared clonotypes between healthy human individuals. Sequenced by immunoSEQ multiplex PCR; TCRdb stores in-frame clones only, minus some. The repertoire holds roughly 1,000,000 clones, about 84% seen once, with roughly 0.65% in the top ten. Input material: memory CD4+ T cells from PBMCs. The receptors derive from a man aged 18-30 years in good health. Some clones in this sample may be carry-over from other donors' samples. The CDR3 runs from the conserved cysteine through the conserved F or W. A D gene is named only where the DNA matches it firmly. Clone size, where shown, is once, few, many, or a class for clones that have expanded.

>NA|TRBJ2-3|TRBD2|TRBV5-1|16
TGCGCCAGCAGCTTGGTGACTAGCGGGAACGCAGATACGCAGTATTTT
CASSLVTSGNADTQYF
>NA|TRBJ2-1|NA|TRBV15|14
TGTGCCACCCAAGGAGGGCAGGGTGGAAATGAGCAGTTCTTC
CATQGGQGGNEQFF
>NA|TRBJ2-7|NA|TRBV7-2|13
TGTGCCAGCAGCTGGAGAGACTCGGTCGAGCAGTACTTC
CASSWRDSVEQYF
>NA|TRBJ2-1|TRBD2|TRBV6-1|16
TGTGCCAGCAGTGAAGCGCGGGCTAGCGGGAACAATGAGCAGTTCTTC
CASSEARASGNNEQFF
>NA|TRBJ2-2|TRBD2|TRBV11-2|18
TGTGCCAGCAGCTCTCGGACTAGCGGGAGACGTGACACCGGGGAGCTGTTTTTT
CASSSRTSGRRDTGELFF
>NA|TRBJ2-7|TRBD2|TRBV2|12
TGTGCCAGCAGGGGACTAGCGCGCGAGCAGTACTTC
CASRGLAREQYF
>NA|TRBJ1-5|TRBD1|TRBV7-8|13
TGTGCCAGCAATAGGGACAGTAATCAGCCCCAGCATTTT
CASNRDSNQPQHF
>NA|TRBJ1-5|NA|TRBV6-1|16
TGTGCCAGCAGTGAATCAGGTATGGAGGGCACTAGCCCCCAGCATTTT
CASSESGMEGTSPQHF
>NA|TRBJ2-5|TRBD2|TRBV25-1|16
TGTGCCAGCAGTGAATCGAGGCCTAGCGGGATAGAGACCCAGTACTTC
CASSESRPSGIETQYF
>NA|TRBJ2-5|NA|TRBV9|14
TGTGCCAGCAGCGTAGATCCATTATTAGAGACCCAGTACTTC
CASSVDPLLETQYF
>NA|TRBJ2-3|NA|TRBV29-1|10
TGCAGCGTTGAGGTGGAACAAGGGTATTTT
CSVEVEQGYF
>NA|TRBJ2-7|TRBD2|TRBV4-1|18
TGCGCCAGCAGCCAAGGTCTGCGACTAGCGGGACGATCCTACGAGCAGTACTTC
CASSQGLRLAGRSYEQYF
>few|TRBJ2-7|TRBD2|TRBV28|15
TGTGCCAGCAGTTTAGGGACTAGCGGGACCTACGAGCAGTACTTC
CASSLGTSGTYEQYF
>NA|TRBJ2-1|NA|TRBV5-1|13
TGCGCCAGCAGCTTGGTAATTTTGGGTGAGCAGTTCTTC
CASSLVILGEQFF
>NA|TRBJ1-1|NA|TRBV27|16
TGTGCCAGCAGTTTATCCTATCCGGACAAGAACACTGAAGCTTTCTTT
CASSLSYPDKNTEAFF
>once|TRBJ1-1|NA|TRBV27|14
TGTGCCAGCAAGTCCCCCATCCCGAACACTGAAGCTTTCTTT
CASKSPIPNTEAFF
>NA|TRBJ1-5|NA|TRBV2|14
TGTGCCAGCAGTAACAGGGAGGGCAATCAGCCCCAGCATTTT
CASSNREGNQPQHF
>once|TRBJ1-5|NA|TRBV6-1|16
TGTGCCAGCAGTGGAGGAGGGGCCCCAGCCCATCAGCCCCAGCATTTT
CASSGGGAPAHQPQHF
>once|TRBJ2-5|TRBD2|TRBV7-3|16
TGTGCCAGCAGCTCCCGCGGTAGCGGGGTCCAAGAGACCCAGTACTTC
CASSSRGSGVQETQYF
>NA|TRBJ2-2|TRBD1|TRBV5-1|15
TGCGCCAGCAGCTTACAGGGGGCGCAGTCCGGGGAGCTGTTTTTT
CASSLQGAQSGELFF
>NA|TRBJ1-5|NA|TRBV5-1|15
TGCGCCAGCAGCTGGCAAGGAGGGACCAATCAGCCCCAGCATTTT
CASSWQGGTNQPQHF
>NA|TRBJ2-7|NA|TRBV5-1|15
TGCGCCAGCAGCTCCGGGGACTCCCCGGCCTACGAGCAGTACTTC
CASSSGDSPAYEQYF
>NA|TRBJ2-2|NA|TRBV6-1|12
TGTGCCAGCAGTTGGGACACCGGGGAGCTGTTTTTT
CASSWDTGELFF
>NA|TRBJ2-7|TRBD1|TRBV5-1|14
TGCGCCAGCAGCTTCGACAGGGTCGAACGCGAGCAGTACTTC
CASSFDRVEREQYF
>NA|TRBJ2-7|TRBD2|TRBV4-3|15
TGCGCCAGCAGCAACCTAGCGGGGGGGACCTACGAGCAGTACTTC
CASSNLAGGTYEQYF
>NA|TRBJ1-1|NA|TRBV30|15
TGTGCCTGGAGTTTGAAGGGTCGTGGGGAAACTGAAGCTTTCTTT
CAWSLKGRGETEAFF
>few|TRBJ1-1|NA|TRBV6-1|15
TGTGCCAGCAGTTCCCACCGGGACGGGAACACTGAAGCTTTCTTT
CASSSHRDGNTEAFF
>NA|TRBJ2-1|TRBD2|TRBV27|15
TGTGCCAGCCGACTAGCGGGAGGGCCGGGAAATGAGCAGTTCTTC
CASRLAGGPGNEQFF
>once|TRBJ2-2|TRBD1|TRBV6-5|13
TGTGCCAGCAGAGACAGGGATACCGGGGAGCTGTTTTTT
CASRDRDTGELFF
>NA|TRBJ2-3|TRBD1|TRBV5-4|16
TGTGCCACCACAGGGGGAGGCCCAACAAGCACAGATACGCAGTATTTT
CATTGGGPTSTDTQYF
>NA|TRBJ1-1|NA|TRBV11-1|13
TGTGCCAGCATAGGGCCACTGAACACTGAAGCTTTCTTT
CASIGPLNTEAFF
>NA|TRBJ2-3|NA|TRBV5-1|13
TGCGCCAGCAGCTTGATACCGGGGGATACGCAGTATTTT
CASSLIPGDTQYF
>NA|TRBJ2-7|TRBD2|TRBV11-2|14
TGTGCCAGCAGCAGGGCGGGAGGGTCTCGGGTATTGGACTTC
CASSRAGGSRVLDF
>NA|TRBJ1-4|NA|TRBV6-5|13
TGTGCCAGCGGTAGGGGCATTACTGAAAAACTGTTTTTT
CASGRGITEKLFF
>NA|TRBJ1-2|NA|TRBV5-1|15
TGCGCCAGCAGCGGGCTAGCAGGGGCCCCGGAAGGCTACACCTTC
CASSGLAGAPEGYTF
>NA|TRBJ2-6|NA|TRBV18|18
TGTGCCAGCTCACCACCGAACGGCCAATCTTCTGGGGCCAACGTCCTGACTTTC
CASSPPNGQSSGANVLTF
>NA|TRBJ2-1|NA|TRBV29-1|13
TGCAGCGTTGTCTGGGGGACCTACAATGAGCAGTTCTTC
CSVVWGTYNEQFF
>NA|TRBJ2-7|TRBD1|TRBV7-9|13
TGTGCCAGCAGGAACAGGGGCGGCTCCGAGCAGTACTTC
CASRNRGGSEQYF
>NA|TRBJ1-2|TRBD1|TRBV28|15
TGTGCCAGCAGTTTAGGGAACAGGGGGCAAGGTGGCTACACCTTC
CASSLGNRGQGGYTF
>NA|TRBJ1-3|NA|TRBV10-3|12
TGTGCCATCACGGCAGCTGGAAACACCATATATTTT
CAITAAGNTIYF
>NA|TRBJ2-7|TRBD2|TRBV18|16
TGTGCCAGCTCCCCCATTGGGACTAGCGGCTCCTACGAGCAGTACTTC
CASSPIGTSGSYEQYF
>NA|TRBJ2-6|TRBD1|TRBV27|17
TGTGCCAGCAGTTCAGACAGGGGGCGGTCTGGGGCCAACGTCCTGACTTTC
CASSSDRGRSGANVLTF
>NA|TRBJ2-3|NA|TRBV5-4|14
TGTGCCAGCAGCTTGAGAGGGGCGCAAGATACGCAGTATTTT
CASSLRGAQDTQYF
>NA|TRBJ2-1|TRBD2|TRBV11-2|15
TGTGCCAGCAGAATAGCGGGACCCCCCTACAATGAGCAGTTCTTC
CASRIAGPPYNEQFF
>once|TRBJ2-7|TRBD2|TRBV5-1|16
TGCGCCAGCAGCTTGGATGGCGGGAGGGCCTTCGGAGAGCAGTACTTC
CASSLDGGRAFGEQYF
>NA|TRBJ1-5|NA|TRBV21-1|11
TGTGCCGCCGGGGTGTATCAGCCCCAGCATTTT
CAAGVYQPQHF
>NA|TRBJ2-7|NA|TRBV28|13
TGTGCCAGCAGTACAGGTCTCTCCTACGAGCAGTACTTC
CASSTGLSYEQYF
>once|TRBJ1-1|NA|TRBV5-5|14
TGTGCCAGCACCTCCACACGGGCGGGCACTGAAGCTTTCTTT
CASTSTRAGTEAFF
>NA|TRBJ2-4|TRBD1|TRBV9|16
TGTGCCAGCAGCGTAACGGCAGGGGGAGCCAAAAACATTCAGTACTTC
CASSVTAGGAKNIQYF
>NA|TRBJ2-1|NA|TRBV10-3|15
TGTGCCATCAGAGGCGGTCGGGGGGCCGGCAATGAGCAGTTCTTC
CAIRGGRGAGNEQFF
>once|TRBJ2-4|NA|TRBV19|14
TGTGCCAGTAGTAGACGGGACTCTTGGAGCATTCAGTACTTC
CASSRRDSWSIQYF
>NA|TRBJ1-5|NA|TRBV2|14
TGTGCCAGCAGTCTTTGGGCATCCAATCAGCCCCAGCATTTT
CASSLWASNQPQHF